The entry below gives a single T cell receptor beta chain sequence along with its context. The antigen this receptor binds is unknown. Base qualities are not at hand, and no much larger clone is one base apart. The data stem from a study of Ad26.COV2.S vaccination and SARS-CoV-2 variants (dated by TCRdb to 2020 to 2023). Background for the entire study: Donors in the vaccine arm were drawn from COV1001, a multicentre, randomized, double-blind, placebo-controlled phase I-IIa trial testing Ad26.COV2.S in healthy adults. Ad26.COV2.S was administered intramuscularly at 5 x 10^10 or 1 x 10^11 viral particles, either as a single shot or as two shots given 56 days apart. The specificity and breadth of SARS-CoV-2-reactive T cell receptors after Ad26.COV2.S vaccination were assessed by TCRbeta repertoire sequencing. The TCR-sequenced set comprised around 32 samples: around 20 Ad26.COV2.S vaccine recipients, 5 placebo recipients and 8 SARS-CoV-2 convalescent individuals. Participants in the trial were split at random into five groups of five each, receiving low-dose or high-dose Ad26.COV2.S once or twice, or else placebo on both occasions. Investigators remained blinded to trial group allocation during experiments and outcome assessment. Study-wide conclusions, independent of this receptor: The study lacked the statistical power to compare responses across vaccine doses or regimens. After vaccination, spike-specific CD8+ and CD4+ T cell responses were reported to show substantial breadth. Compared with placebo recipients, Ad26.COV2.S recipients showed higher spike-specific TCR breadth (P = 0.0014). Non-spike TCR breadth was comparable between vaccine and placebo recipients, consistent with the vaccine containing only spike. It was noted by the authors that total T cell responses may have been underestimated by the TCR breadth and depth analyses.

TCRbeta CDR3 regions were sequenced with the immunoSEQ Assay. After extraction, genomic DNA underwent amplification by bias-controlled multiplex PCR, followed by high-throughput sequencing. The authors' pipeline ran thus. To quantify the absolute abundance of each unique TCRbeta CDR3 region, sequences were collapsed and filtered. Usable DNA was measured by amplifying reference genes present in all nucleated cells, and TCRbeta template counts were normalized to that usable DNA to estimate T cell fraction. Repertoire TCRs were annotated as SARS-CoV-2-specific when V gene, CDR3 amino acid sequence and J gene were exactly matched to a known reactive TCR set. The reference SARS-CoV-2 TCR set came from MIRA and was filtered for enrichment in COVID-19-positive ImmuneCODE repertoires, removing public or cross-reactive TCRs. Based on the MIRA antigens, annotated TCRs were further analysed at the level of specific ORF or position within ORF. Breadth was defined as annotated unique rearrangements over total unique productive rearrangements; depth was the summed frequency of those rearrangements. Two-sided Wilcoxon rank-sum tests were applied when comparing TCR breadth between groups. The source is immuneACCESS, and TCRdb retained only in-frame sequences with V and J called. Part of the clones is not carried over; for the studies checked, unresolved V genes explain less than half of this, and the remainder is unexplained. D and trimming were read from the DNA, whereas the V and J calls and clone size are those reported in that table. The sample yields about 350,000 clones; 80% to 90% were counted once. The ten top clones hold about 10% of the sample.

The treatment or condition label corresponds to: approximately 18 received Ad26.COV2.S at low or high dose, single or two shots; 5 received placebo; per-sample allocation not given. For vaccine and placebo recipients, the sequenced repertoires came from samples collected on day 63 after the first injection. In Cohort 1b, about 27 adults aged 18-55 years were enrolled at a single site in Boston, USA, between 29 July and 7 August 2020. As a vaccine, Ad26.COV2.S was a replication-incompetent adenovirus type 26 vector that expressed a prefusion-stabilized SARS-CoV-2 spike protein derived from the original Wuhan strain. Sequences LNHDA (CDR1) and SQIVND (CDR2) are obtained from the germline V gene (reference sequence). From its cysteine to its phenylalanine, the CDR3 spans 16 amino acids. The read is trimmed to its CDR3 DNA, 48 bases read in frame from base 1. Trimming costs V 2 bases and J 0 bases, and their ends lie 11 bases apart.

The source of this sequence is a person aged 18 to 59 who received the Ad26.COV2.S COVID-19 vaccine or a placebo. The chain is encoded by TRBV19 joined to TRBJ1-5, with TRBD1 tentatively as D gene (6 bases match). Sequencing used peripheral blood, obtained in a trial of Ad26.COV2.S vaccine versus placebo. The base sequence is TGTGCCAGTAGTATACCGGGGGCATATAGCAATCAGCCCCAGCATTTT. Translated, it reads CASSIPGAYSNQPQHF.